The clone carrying this TCR beta chain has only a few counts. Antigen specificity is unknown. The data were taken from a study of T cells in Graves' hyperthyroidism and ophthalmopathy. The TCR beta CDR3 regions underwent amplification using RNA transcripts as the source. During a first-round RT-PCR of the TCR CDR3, the HTBI primer set was used. TCRdb reanalysed the multiplex PCR reads using MiXCR and keeps one entry per CDR3 protein. The sample shows 300,000 or so distinct CDR3 sequences, 18% of them seen only once. Findings and caveats of the study: Most thyroid clonotypes with frequency above 0.001 were detected in blood. Ophthalmopathy and stable hyperthyroidism were separated by a 13 V-J model.

Not enrolled were patients with uncontrolled infection, other autoimmune disease, pregnancy or lactation. Out of over 7.5 ml of fresh peripheral blood came the PBMCs. The sequence came from a woman aged 45-65 years with Graves' hyperthyroidism. Sequencing was performed on blood.

Here the CDR3 reads CAWSAGQGPNQPQHF. The CDR3 region has the DNA TGTGCCTGGAGTGCGGGACAGGGACCCAATCAGCCCCAGCATTTT. This chain joins TRBV30 and TRBJ1-5; TRBD1 matches 9 bases. CDR3 length equals 15 residues. V was pared by 1 base and J by 3 bases, with 4 bases of the junction left unmatched. Germline values: CDR1 GTSNPN, CDR2 SVGIG (reference sequence).